Listed below are T cell receptor beta chains from one sample, sequenced in a study of Ad26.COV2.S vaccination and SARS-CoV-2 variants. Only in-frame clones appear in the TCRdb table, and some are missing; sequencing was by immunoSEQ multiplex PCR. The sample consists of about 400,000 clones, approximately 91% of them appearing once. The source was peripheral blood, collected in a trial of Ad26.COV2.S vaccine versus placebo. The receptor set was obtained from a person between 18 and 59 years old who received the Ad26.COV2.S COVID-19 vaccine or a placebo. Each CDR3 is given with its conserved first and last residue. Each record gives: J gene, clone size, D gene, CDR3 length, V gene, CDR3 DNA, CDR3 protein. A D gene is named only where the DNA matches it firmly. Rows give clone size only sometimes, using once, few, many, or a class for an expanded clone.

>TRBJ1-1|.|.|12|TRBV19
TGTGCCAGTCGCGAAGGGGGGGCTGAAGCTTTCTTT
CASREGGAEAFF
>TRBJ1-2|.|.|11|TRBV5-8
TGTGCCAGAGACAAAGGTGATGGCTACACCTTC
CARDKGDGYTF
>TRBJ2-3|.|TRBD1|17|TRBV27
TGTGCCAGCAGTCCCCTCCGGACAGGGTCTAGCACAGATACGCAGTATTTT
CASSPLRTGSSTDTQYF
>TRBJ1-1|.|.|16|TRBV27
TGTGCCAGCAGTTTATCCCCGGACCCCTCCCTCACTGAAGCTTTCTTT
CASSLSPDPSLTEAFF
>TRBJ1-2|.|.|15|TRBV7-9
TGTGCCAGCAGCTTAGGGTACGGCGGGGGCTATGGCTACACCTTC
CASSLGYGGGYGYTF
>TRBJ2-3|.|TRBD2|15|TRBV5-1
TGCGCCAGCAGCTTGTCTGCGGGGGGGCCAGATACGCAGTATTTT
CASSLSAGGPDTQYF
>TRBJ2-2|few|.|15|TRBV5-1
TGCGCCAGCAGCCCCCGACAGGAGAACACCGGGGAGCTGTTTTTT
CASSPRQENTGELFF
>TRBJ1-6|.|TRBD1|14|TRBV11-2
TGTGCCAGCAGCCCAGGGGGGAGCAGATCACCCCTCCACTTT
CASSPGGSRSPLHF
>TRBJ1-3|.|.|17|TRBV19
TGTGCCAGTAGTATAGGGCGTGGACGACACCTTGGGAACACCATATATTTT
CASSIGRGRHLGNTIYF
>TRBJ1-2|.|.|11|TRBV20-1
TGCAGTGCCAGGATGGGCTATGGCTACACCTTC
CSARMGYGYTF
>TRBJ2-3|.|.|13|TRBV12-5
TGTGCTAGTGGTTTGGTGGACACAGATACGCAGTATTTT
CASGLVDTDTQYF
>TRBJ2-1|.|.|15|TRBV7-2
TGTGCCAGCAGCTTAGTCCAGGGTTGGTACAATGAGCAGTTCTTC
CASSLVQGWYNEQFF
>TRBJ1-5|.|.|11|TRBV7-6
TGTGCCAGCAGCTTGGTCGACCCAGGGCATTTT
CASSLVDPGHF
>TRBJ1-4|.|.|15|TRBV7-6
TGTGCCAGCAGCTCCTACCCGGGAACTAATGAAAAACTGTTTTTT
CASSSYPGTNEKLFF
>TRBJ1-6|few|TRBD1|17|TRBV10-3
TGTGCCATCAGATCGGGACAGGGGGAGTTGGATAATTCACCCCTCCACTTT
CAIRSGQGELDNSPLHF
>TRBJ1-6|.|.|13|TRBV27
TGTGCCAGCAGTTTATCCGACTCCTTCACCCTCCACTTT
CASSLSDSFTLHF
>TRBJ1-5|.|.|13|TRBV20-1
TGCAGTGCTAGTACGGGGAGGGATCAGCCCCAGCATTTT
CSASTGRDQPQHF
>TRBJ2-3|once|.|13|TRBV13
TGTGCCAGCAGTCAAAGATCACAAATGCCGCAGTATTTT
CASSQRSQMPQYF
>TRBJ2-5|.|.|11|TRBV20-1
TGCAGTGCGCAAATGCAAGAGACCCAGTACTTC
CSAQMQETQYF
>TRBJ2-2|.|TRBD1|16|TRBV4-1
TGCGCCAGCAGCCCGAGTCGACAGGGAGACACCGGGGAGCTGTTTTTT
CASSPSRQGDTGELFF
>TRBJ2-7|.|.|14|TRBV5-6
TGTGCCAGCAGCTTCCTTGTATCATCCTACGAGCAGTACTTC
CASSFLVSSYEQYF